This note documents a single T cell receptor (beta chain) sequence. The data were obtained in a study of T cell changes during pregnancy in multiple sclerosis. The CDR3 sequence is 16 residues long. J gave up 10 bases and V 5 bases, and 16 bases lay outside the gene matches. Germline V lookup: CDR1 SNHLY, CDR2 FYNNEI. TCRdb keeps only in-frame clones here, not all; method: immunoSEQ multiplex PCR. Of roughly 100,000 clones in the sample, about 91% were seen once. The sequences come from peripheral blood, collected in the second trimester of pregnancy. This clonotype originated in a female donor with multiple sclerosis, enrolled in a pregnancy study. The chain joins TRBV2 to TRBJ2-1; 8 bases line up with TRBD2. The CDR3 loop reads CASSQERGRPSGEQFF. The DNA of the CDR3 is TGTGCCAGCAGTCAAGAGCGGGGGCGCCCCTCCGGGGAGCAGTTCTTC.